The present T cell receptor (beta chain) was sequenced within a study of the immune and genomic landscape of osteosarcoma. Background on the study: Poor-risk disease predominated: more than 71% unfavorable response, approximately 69% deceased. Study-wide findings and caveats: Clonality was benchmarked against external normal skin and healthy blood data.

TCRdb keeps only in-frame clones here, not all; method: immunoSEQ multiplex PCR. The sample holds about 2,800 clones, roughly 78% seen once. V dropped 4 bases and J dropped 4 bases, with 20 bases sitting between them. The CDR3 has 16 amino acids. In germline, CDR1 is SGHKS, CDR2 YYEKEE (reference sequence). Osteosarcoma specimens were post-treatment primary, local recurrence and metastasis tumors from poor-prognosis patients. Notes on this clone: Its matching antigen is unknown.

The chain uses TRBV5-5 and TRBJ1-1, with a possible D match to TRBD1 (6 bases). This clonotype originated in a woman younger than 30 with osteosarcoma. The sample comprised metastatic tumor tissue from the lung. The CDR3 DNA reads as TGTGCCAGCAGCACCTCTTTAAACCGGGGGGCCACTGAAGCTTTCTTT. Protein sequence: CASSTSLNRGATEAFF.